These 7 T cell receptor beta chains originate from one sample sequenced in a study of blood T cell repertoires in COVID-19. Assay used: immunoSEQ multiplex PCR; TCRdb lists only in-frame clones, some missing. Of about 220,000 clones listed, about 86% are singletons. Sequences were obtained from peripheral blood. These TCRs come from a woman in her twenties or thirties who had recovered from COVID-19.

This clone was seen just once. The V gene is TRBV12-5, the J gene TRBJ2-3; TRBD2 aligns across 7 bases. Trimming removed 0 bases from V and 8 bases from J; junction bases left unmatched: 2. The CDR3 contains 13 residues. Germline-derived CDR1 and CDR2 are LGHNT and FRNRAP. The CDR3 nucleotides are TGTGCTAGTGGTTTGGTATCGGGGGGTACGCAGTATTTT. Translation: CASGLVSGGTQYF.

This clone was detected a few times. The chain has TRBV18 and TRBJ2-2; 7 bases match TRBD1. CDR1 KGHSH and CDR2 LQKENI come from the germline V gene. The trim removed 3 bases at V and 6 bases at J, leaving 4 bases unmatched. CDR3 size: 14 residues. The chain's CDR3 is CASSPRDSAGELFF. As DNA, the CDR3 is TGTGCCAGCTCACCTAGGGACAGCGCCGGGGAGCTGTTTTTT.

V is TRBV7-9 and J is TRBJ1-2; 7 positions agree with TRBD1. Germline lookup yields CDR1 SEHNR and CDR2 FQNEAQ (reference sequence). With V trimmed by 5 bases and J by 3 bases, 3 bases remained unmatched. This CDR3 is 13 amino acids long. Here the CDR3 reads CASSPGTDYGYTF. The CDR3 DNA sequence: TGTGCCAGCAGCCCCGGGACAGACTATGGCTACACCTTC.

The chain uses TRBV9 and TRBJ1-6; a weak D match, TRBD1 (5 bases). The CDR3 is 15 residues long. Germline V gives CDR1 SGDLS, CDR2 YYNGEE. Deletions cut 0 bases from V and 6 bases from J, with 10 bases between. Here the CDR3 DNA reads TGTGCCAGCAGCGTAGGACAGCCGATTAATTCACCCCTCCACTTT. It encodes CASSVGQPINSPLHF. Filled out from reference TRBV9 and TRBJ1-6, the complete variable domain reads DSGVTQTPKHLITATGQRVTLRCSPRSGDLSVYWYQQSLDQGLQFLIQYYNGEERAKGNILERFSAQQFPDLHSELNLSSLELGDSALYFCASSVGQPINSPLHFGNGTRLTVT.

V and J are TRBV12-5 and TRBJ1-1; 7 positions agree with TRBD1. V gave up 1 base and J gave up 0 bases; unmatched junction bases: 8. Germline CDR1 is LGHNT and CDR2 is FRNRAP. The CDR3 covers 17 residues. The CDR3 is CASGLGGQVTMNTEAFF. The DNA of the CDR3 is TGTGCTAGTGGTTTGGGTGGACAGGTTACGATGAACACTGAAGCTTTCTTT.

This clone was counted a few times. The chain has TRBV5-4 and TRBJ2-1, with TRBD2 matching over 11 bases. The CDR3 has 15 amino acids. The V and J ends lost 1 base and 3 bases, in that order; junction bases with no gene match: 0. Germline loops: CDR1 SGHNT, CDR2 YYREEE (reference sequence). For the CDR3, the DNA is TGTGCCAGCAGCTTGACTAGCGGGGGCTACAATGAGCAGTTCTTC. Protein product: CASSLTSGGYNEQFF.

The rearrangement joins TRBV14 to TRBJ2-7; weak D call: TRBD1 (6 bases). Trimming left V 1 base short and J 6 bases short, with 16 bases between. The CDR3 covers 15 residues. Per germline, CDR1 SGHDN and CDR2 FVKESK. The CDR3 spells CASSQGPDSLSEQYF. The DNA of the CDR3 is TGTGCCAGCAGCCAAGGGCCGGACAGTCTTAGCGAGCAGTACTTC.